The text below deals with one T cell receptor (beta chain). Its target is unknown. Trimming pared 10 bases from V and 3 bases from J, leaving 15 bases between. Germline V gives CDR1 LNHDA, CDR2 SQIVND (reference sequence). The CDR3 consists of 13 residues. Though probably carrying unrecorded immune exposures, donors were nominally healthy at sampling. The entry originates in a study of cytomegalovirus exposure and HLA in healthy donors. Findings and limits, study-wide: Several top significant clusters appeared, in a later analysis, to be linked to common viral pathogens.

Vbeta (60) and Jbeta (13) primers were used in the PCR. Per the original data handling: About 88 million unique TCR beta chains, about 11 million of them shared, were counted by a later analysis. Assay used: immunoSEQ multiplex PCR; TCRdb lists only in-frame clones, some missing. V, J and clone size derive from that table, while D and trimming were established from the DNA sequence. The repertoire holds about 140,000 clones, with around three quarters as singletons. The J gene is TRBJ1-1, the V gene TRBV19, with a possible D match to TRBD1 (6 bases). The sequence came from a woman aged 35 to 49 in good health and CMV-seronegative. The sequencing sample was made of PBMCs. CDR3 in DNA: TGTGCCATCTCGGAAGGGGGGGACACTGAAGCTTTCTTT. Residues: CAISEGGDTEAFF.